This T cell receptor beta chain derives from a study of control samples from healthy donors and cancer patients. TCRdb's copy holds only in-frame clones and misses some; the assay was immunoSEQ multiplex PCR. Of 150,000 or so clones listed, about 92% are singletons. This clone occurred once. This CDR3 has 17 residues. The V gene end was trimmed by 2 bases and the J gene end by 0 bases; junction bases not matched to a gene: 10. Germline V lookup: CDR1 SGHRS, CDR2 YFSETQ. The sequence derives from a woman aged 45-59 years in good health. This sequence joins TRBV5-1 and TRBJ1-2, with 7 bases lining up with TRBD1. Input material: blood. CDR3 DNA: TGCGCCAGCAGCTTTGCAGGGACAGCGACTACTAACTATGGCTACACCTTC. Encoded protein: CASSFAGTATTNYGYTF.